This is a list of T cell receptor beta chains from one sample in a study of shared clonotypes between healthy human individuals. TCRdb keeps only in-frame clones here, not all; method: immunoSEQ multiplex PCR. The sample carries approximately 1.9 million clones, over 85% recorded once. The specimen sequenced was naive CD8+ T cells from PBMCs. All receptors come from a man aged 18 to 35 in good health. Some clones in this sample may be carry-over from other donors' samples. Both conserved end residues are part of each CDR3. Fields, in order: D gene, J gene, clone size, V gene, CDR3 protein, CDR3 DNA. A D gene is named only where the DNA matches it firmly. The size of a clone is reported for some rows only, either as once, few or many, or as a class for expanded clones.

NA TRBJ1-1 NA TRBV27 CASSLIGSNTEAFF TGTGCCAGCAGTTTAATCGGGTCGAACACTGAAGCTTTCTTT
NA TRBJ1-5 once TRBV28 CASSLFGGGAYYQPQHF TGTGCCAGCAGTTTATTTGGGGGCGGGGCCTACTATCAGCCCCAGCATTTT
NA TRBJ2-6 NA TRBV5-1 CASSFNLGGANVLTF TGCGCCAGCAGCTTTAATCTGGGTGGGGCCAACGTCCTGACTTTC
NA TRBJ2-3 once TRBV5-4 CASSLDLGSGADTQYF TGTGCCAGCAGCTTGGATCTCGGATCCGGGGCAGATACGCAGTATTTT
TRBD2 TRBJ2-7 NA TRBV4-3 CASSLSGRALTSEQYF TGCGCCAGCAGCCTTAGCGGGAGGGCCTTGACTAGCGAGCAGTACTTC
NA TRBJ1-4 NA TRBV28 CASTGTATENEKLFF TGTGCCAGCACCGGGACCGCCACAGAAAATGAAAAACTGTTTTTT
TRBD2 TRBJ2-7 NA TRBV5-5 CASSLTSGSLLEQYF TGTGCCAGCAGCCTGACTAGCGGGAGTCTCCTCGAGCAGTACTTC
TRBD1 TRBJ1-2 NA TRBV2 CASSRGTVNYGYTF TGTGCCAGCAGCAGGGGGACCGTTAACTATGGCTACACCTTC
NA TRBJ2-1 NA TRBV7-9 CASSLANNEQFF TGTGCCAGCAGCTTAGCGAACAATGAGCAGTTCTTC
NA TRBJ2-3 NA TRBV10-3 CAISESGETGGHRNTQYF TGTGCCATCAGTGAAAGTGGTGAGACAGGTGGGCACAGGAATACGCAGTATTTT
TRBD1 TRBJ2-7 NA TRBV27 CASSFIFGQGPHEQYF TGTGCCAGCAGTTTCATTTTTGGACAGGGACCCCACGAGCAGTACTTC
TRBD2 TRBJ2-3 NA TRBV19 CASSISGRREVTDTQYF TGTGCCAGTAGTATTTCGGGTAGGCGGGAGGTGACAGATACGCAGTATTTT
NA TRBJ2-2 NA TRBV27 CASSLSSSGGELFF TGTGCCAGCAGTTTATCATCCTCCGGAGGGGAGCTGTTTTTT
NA TRBJ1-2 NA TRBV7-9 CAGDISNYGYTF TGTGCCGGGGACATATCAAACTATGGCTACACCTTC
NA TRBJ2-7 NA TRBV5-1 CASSLLPSVLNYEQYF TGCGCCAGCAGCTTGCTCCCTAGCGTCTTAAACTACGAGCAGTACTTC
NA TRBJ2-2 NA TRBV30 CAWTGTGTGELFF TGTGCCTGGACCGGGACGGGGACCGGGGAGCTGTTTTTT
NA TRBJ1-3 NA TRBV11-3 CASSLDGTHSGNTIYF TGTGCCAGCAGCTTAGACGGGACGCACTCTGGAAACACCATATATTTT
TRBD2 TRBJ2-7 NA TRBV6-1 CASSELLAGTLYEQYF TGTGCCAGCAGTGAACTACTAGCGGGGACACTATACGAGCAGTACTTC
TRBD1 TRBJ2-3 NA TRBV7-9 CASSLDRGMRSIRDTQYF TGTGCCAGCAGCTTAGACAGGGGGATGAGGAGTATAAGGGATACGCAGTATTTT
NA TRBJ2-5 NA TRBV5-5 CASSLYVGQETQYF TGTGCCAGCAGCTTGTATGTGGGTCAGGAGACCCAGTACTTC
TRBD1 TRBJ2-1 NA TRBV7-9 CASSSLIQGAYNEQFF TGTGCCAGCAGCTCCCTAATACAGGGGGCCTACAATGAGCAGTTCTTC
NA TRBJ2-1 NA TRBV7-9 CASSSVGNRDEQFF TGTGCCAGCAGCTCAGTCGGGAACCGCGATGAGCAGTTCTTC
TRBD2 TRBJ2-7 NA TRBV7-9 CASSSQREGYEQYF TGTGCCAGCAGCTCCCAGCGGGAGGGTTACGAGCAGTACTTC
NA TRBJ1-4 NA TRBV15 CATSRDTRVRVTNEKLFF TGTGCCACCAGCAGAGATACAAGGGTGAGGGTGACTAATGAAAAACTGTTTTTT
NA TRBJ1-2 NA TRBV7-9 CASSPGLREAYGYTF TGTGCCAGCAGCCCCGGGTTGAGGGAGGCCTATGGCTACACCTTC